This T cell receptor beta chain emerged from a study of blood T cell repertoires in COVID-19. Study-level background: Samples of COVID-19 (acute and convalescent) were obtained from the United States, Italy and Spain. Sources were T cells, B-cell-depleted T cells, or PBMCs; the material itself was cDNA or gDNA.

Original processing methods: The authors estimated nucleated cell counts from reference gene primer amplification. Measured with immunoSEQ multiplex PCR; TCRdb has only the in-frame clones, and not every one. V and J calls and clone size are as listed in that table; D and trimming were resolved from the DNA. The repertoire holds approximately 180,000 clones, with approximately 85% as singletons. CDR1 GTSNPN and CDR2 SVGIG come from the germline V gene (reference sequence). This CDR3 is 16 amino acids long. The ends were cut back, 7 bases at V and 2 bases at J, with 24 bases in the middle. The source is a human donor with active or convalescent COVID-19. The donor label of this sample is uncertain. Sequenced input: peripheral blood. The chain links TRBV30 to TRBJ2-7; D is perhaps TRBD1 (6 bases). The CDR3 spells CASQSGGAMGPYEQYF. The CDR3 region has the DNA TGTGCCTCCCAAAGTGGGGGCGCGATGGGCCCCTACGAGCAGTACTTC.